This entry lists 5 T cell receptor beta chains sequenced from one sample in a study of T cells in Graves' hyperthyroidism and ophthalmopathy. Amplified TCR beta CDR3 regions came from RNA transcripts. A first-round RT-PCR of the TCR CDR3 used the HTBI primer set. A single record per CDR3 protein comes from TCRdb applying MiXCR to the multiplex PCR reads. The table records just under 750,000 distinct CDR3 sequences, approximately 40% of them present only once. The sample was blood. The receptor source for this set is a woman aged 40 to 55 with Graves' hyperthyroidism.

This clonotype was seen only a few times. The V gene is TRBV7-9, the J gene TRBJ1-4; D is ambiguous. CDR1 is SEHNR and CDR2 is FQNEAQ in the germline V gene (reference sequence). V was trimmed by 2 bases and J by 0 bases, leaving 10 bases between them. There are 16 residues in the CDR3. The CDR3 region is CASSLTSTATNEKLFF. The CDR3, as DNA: TGTGCCAGCAGCTTAACCAGTACTGCAACTAATGAAAAACTGTTTTTT.

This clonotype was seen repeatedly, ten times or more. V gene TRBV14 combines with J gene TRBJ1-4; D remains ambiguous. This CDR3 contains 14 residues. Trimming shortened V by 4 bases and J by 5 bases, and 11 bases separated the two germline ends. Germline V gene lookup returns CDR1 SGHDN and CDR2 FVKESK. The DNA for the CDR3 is TGTGCCAGCAGCCGGCGACGGAGCAATGAAAAACTGTTTTTT. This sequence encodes CASSRRRSNEKLFF.

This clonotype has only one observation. The CDR3 here is CASSLARRGHGYTF. CDR3 bases: TGTGCCAGCAGCTTAGCGCGCAGGGGGCATGGCTACACCTTC. This chain uses TRBV7-2 with TRBJ1-2, with 8 bases aligning to TRBD1. Germline-derived CDR1 and CDR2 are SGHTA and FQGNSA. J lost 6 bases, V lost 0 bases, and 3 bases had no gene match. This CDR3 spans 14 amino acids.

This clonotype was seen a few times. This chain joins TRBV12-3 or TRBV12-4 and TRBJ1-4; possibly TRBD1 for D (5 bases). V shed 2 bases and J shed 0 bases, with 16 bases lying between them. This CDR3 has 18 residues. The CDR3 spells CASSLRDSYMPTNEKLFF. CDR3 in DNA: TGTGCCAGCAGTTTAAGGGACTCTTACATGCCAACTAATGAAAAACTGTTTTTT.

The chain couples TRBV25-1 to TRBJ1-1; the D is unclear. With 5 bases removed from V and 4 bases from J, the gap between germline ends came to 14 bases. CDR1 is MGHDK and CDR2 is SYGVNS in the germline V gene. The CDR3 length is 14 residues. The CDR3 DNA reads TGTGCCAGCAGTTACCCTGGCCCCGCCACTGAAGCTTTCTTT. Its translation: CASSYPGPATEAFF.